This T cell receptor (beta chain) was identified during a study of CD8+CD57+ T cells in acquired aplastic anemia. Study information: The DNA of sorted CD4+ and CD8+ cells averaged approximately 3.3 ug.

Patients picked for sequencing had shown CD8+CD57+ cell expansion detected by flow cytometry. All patients had severe acquired aplastic anemia. At blood sampling, none of the patients had yet received therapy. Overall study results and limits: Sharing between patients and controls was observed for around 30 CD8+ CDR3 sequences.

With regard to this clonotype: Antigen specificity is unknown.

Template material for TCR beta VDJ and CDR3 profiling consisted of genomic DNA. TCRdb passed the reads through MiXCR, listing each CDR3 protein once. The sample consists of roughly 200,000 distinct CDR3 sequences, roughly 65% of them appearing once. The CDR3 has 14 residues. V lost 6 bases, J lost 3 bases, and 6 bases stayed unmatched. Per germline, CDR1 SNHLY and CDR2 FYNNEI. V and J are TRBV2 and TRBJ2-7; TRBD2 aligns across 9 bases. The sequence came from a human donor with aplastic anemia. The specimen was sorted CD4+, CD8+, or CD8+CD57+ T cells (not recorded which) from PBMCs. In nucleotides, the CDR3 is TGTGCCAGCAGCCCCGGGACTAGCTACTACGAGCAGTACTTC. Its protein is CASSPGTSYYEQYF.